The 4 T cell receptor beta chains below come from one sample, sequenced in a study of shared clonotypes between healthy human individuals. Sequenced by immunoSEQ multiplex PCR; TCRdb stores in-frame clones only, minus some. The sample contains 2 million to 3 million clones, 80% to 95% of which appear only once. Specimen: naive CD4+ T cells from PBMCs. Subset reported: CD45RA+ positively selected. These receptors all stem from a man between 18 and 35 years old in good health. Some clones in this sample may be carry-over from other donors' samples.

The chain joins TRBV7-9 to TRBJ2-3; D is undetermined. Trimming removed 1 base from V and 5 bases from J, with 10 bases in between. The germline gives CDR1 SEHNR, CDR2 FQNEAQ (reference sequence). CDR3 length: 14 amino acids. Written as DNA, the CDR3 is TGTGCCAGCAGCTTAGTAGTCTCACAAGATACGCAGTATTTT. The encoded protein is CASSLVVSQDTQYF. Full variable domain (outside the CDR3, taken from reference TRBV7-9 and TRBJ2-3): DTGVSQNPRHKITKRGQNVTFRCDPISEHNRLYWYRQTLGQGPEFLTYFQNEAQLEKSRLLSDRFSAERPKGSFSTLEIQRTEQGDSAMYLCASSLVVSQDTQYFGPGTRLTVL.

This chain links TRBV18 with TRBJ2-2; D is uncertain. Germline V gives CDR1 KGHSH, CDR2 LQKENI. V was shortened by 3 bases and J by 1 base, with 6 bases between the two germline ends. The CDR3 has 14 amino acids. DNA of the CDR3: TGTGCCAGCTCACCGAGACGGAACACCGGGGAGCTGTTTTTT. Protein product: CASSPRRNTGELFF.

The chain joins TRBV9 to TRBJ1-2, with D perhaps matching TRBD1 (5 bases). The CDR3 length is 14 residues. Germline CDR1 and CDR2: SGDLS and YYNGEE. Trimming took 6 bases from V and 2 from J, leaving 14 bases between them. The CDR3 nucleotides read TGTGCCAGCACCAGACAGAGTATAAACTATGGCTACACCTTC. It translates to CASTRQSINYGYTF.

The table lists this clone with a few counts. The chain is built from TRBV7-3 and TRBJ1-2; possible D gene TRBD1, 5 bases. Germline values: CDR1 SGHTA, CDR2 FQGTGA. The CDR3 extends over 13 amino acids. V was pared by 4 bases and J by 6 bases, with 12 bases between. CDR3 bases: TGTGCCAGCAGCTCAGACCAGACAGATGGCTACACCTTC. This gives the protein CASSSDQTDGYTF.